Listed below are T cell receptor beta chains from one sample, sequenced in a study of beta chain features in type 1 diabetes. TCRdb keeps only in-frame clones here, not all; method: immunoSEQ multiplex PCR. The repertoire consists of 600,000 to 700,000 clones, with approximately 13% occurring once and the leading ten covering roughly 0.12%. Sequenced: naive CD4+ T cells from blood. The receptors shown here come from a man younger than 40 with type 1 diabetes. Both conserved end residues are part of each CDR3. The D gene is left open where the match is weak. A row's size may be missing; if present it is once, few, many or a size class.

D	J	V	size	DNA	CDR3
TRBD2	TRBJ2-7	TRBV29-1	-	TGCAGCGTTCGCGGGACTAGCGGTTCTTCCTACGAGCAGTACTTC	CSVRGTSGSSYEQYF
-	TRBJ2-7	TRBV2	few	TGTGCCAGCAGTGAAATTTGGGGCCCCGGGGAGCAGTACTTC	CASSEIWGPGEQYF
TRBD1	TRBJ2-5	TRBV9	few	TGTGCCAGCAGCCGGACAGGAGAAGAGACCCAGTACTTC	CASSRTGEETQYF
-	TRBJ1-6	TRBV21-1	few	TGTGCCAGCAGCGCTAAGGACAGGGCGATCTCACCCCTCCACTTT	CASSAKDRAISPLHF
-	TRBJ2-7	TRBV6-1	-	TGTGCCAGCAGCCCGGACGGGTCCTACGAGCAGTACTTC	CASSPDGSYEQYF
-	TRBJ2-2	TRBV5-1	few	TGCGCCAGCAGCTTGTCGTGGCACCTAGAGAACACCGGGGAGCTGTTTTTT	CASSLSWHLENTGELFF
-	TRBJ1-6	TRBV7-2	few	TGTGCCAGCAGCTTGTGGGACCGGGTTTCACCCCTCCACTTT	CASSLWDRVSPLHF
TRBD1	TRBJ1-2	TRBV11-2	few	TGTGCCAGCAGCCACCAACCCGGACAGGGGAAGTATGGCTACACCTTC	CASSHQPGQGKYGYTF
-	TRBJ1-6	TRBV9	few	TGTGCCAGCAGCCCGGGGGAAACCGATTCACCCCTCCACTTT	CASSPGETDSPLHF
-	TRBJ2-3	TRBV2	few	TGTGCCAGCAACAGGGAAATTGGGACAGATACGCAGTATTTT	CASNREIGTDTQYF
-	TRBJ2-5	TRBV6-6	few	TGTGCCACCGGGGGCGCGACAGTTCAAGAGACCCAGTACTTC	CATGGATVQETQYF
TRBD1	TRBJ2-7	TRBV11-2	-	TGTGCCAGCAGCTTGACCACCGGGACAGTGTACGAGCAGTACTTC	CASSLTTGTVYEQYF
-	TRBJ2-7	TRBV11-2	once	TGTGCCAGCAGCTTAGCCCAACGCGAGCAGTACTTC	CASSLAQREQYF
-	TRBJ1-2	TRBV4-3	few	TGCGCCAGCAGCCAAGGGCACGGGAACCATGGCTACACCTTC	CASSQGHGNHGYTF
TRBD2	TRBJ2-2	TRBV6-5	-	TGTGCCAGCAGTTACGGGGAGGGGACCGGGGAGCTGTTTTTT	CASSYGEGTGELFF
-	TRBJ1-5	TRBV6-1	-	TGTGCCAGCATACTTGCAGGCTATAGCAATCAGCCCCAGCATTTT	CASILAGYSNQPQHF
-	TRBJ1-2	TRBV15	few	TGTGCCACCAGCAGAGGACGGACTGATGGCTACACCTTC	CATSRGRTDGYTF
TRBD1	TRBJ1-4	TRBV9	few	TGTGCCAGCAGCCCCTCCATGATACAGGGGGCAGGTGCTAATGAAAAACTGTTTTTT	CASSPSMIQGAGANEKLFF
TRBD2	TRBJ2-7	TRBV30	-	TGTGCCTGGGGGACTAGCGGGGGCCGCCTGGACTTC	CAWGTSGGRLDF
-	TRBJ1-5	TRBV7-2	few	TGTGCCAGCAGCCACTACCATCAGCCCCAGCATTTT	CASSHYHQPQHF
-	TRBJ2-7	TRBV18	few	TGTGCCAGCTCACCAGGGAATTCGGGACGGAGTTACGAGCAGTACTTC	CASSPGNSGRSYEQYF
-	TRBJ1-2	TRBV15	-	TGTGCCACCAGCAGAGATTGGAGCACGAGCAACTATGGCTACACCTTC	CATSRDWSTSNYGYTF
TRBD1	TRBJ1-5	TRBV30	few	TGTGCCCTCTCGACAGGGAGCAATCAGCCCCAGCATTTT	CALSTGSNQPQHF
TRBD1	TRBJ2-7	TRBV6-1	few	TGTGCCAGCAGTTGGACCCGGACAGGCTACGAGCAGTACTTC	CASSWTRTGYEQYF
-	TRBJ2-3	TRBV20-1	-	TGCAGTGCTAGGACCCTATATACGCAGTATTTT	CSARTLYTQYF
-	TRBJ1-2	TRBV4-2	few	TGTGCCAGCAGCCTAGGGGAGAATGATGGCTACACCTTC	CASSLGENDGYTF
TRBD2	TRBJ2-1	TRBV5-1	-	TGCGCCAGCAGTTCGGGACTAGCGGGGGGCAGGTATGAGCAGTTCTTC	CASSSGLAGGRYEQFF
TRBD2	TRBJ2-1	TRBV29-1	-	TGCAGCGTTGGGGAGGGCCATGAGCAGTTCTTC	CSVGEGHEQFF
TRBD2	TRBJ2-2	TRBV15	-	TGTGCCACCAGCAGAGATAAGGCAGAAACTAGCGGGGGGACAACGAACACCGGGGAGCTGTTTTTT	CATSRDKAETSGGTTNTGELFF
-	TRBJ2-6	TRBV27	-	TGTGCCAGCGGGACGCCCGTATACCCTGGGGCCAACGTCCTGACTTTC	CASGTPVYPGANVLTF
TRBD2	TRBJ2-5	TRBV5-4	-	TGTGCCAGCATCCTGAGCGGGGGGGCCTCCCAAGAGACCCAGTACTTC	CASILSGGASQETQYF
TRBD1	TRBJ1-4	TRBV30	few	TGTGCCTGCGGGACAGTACCTATAGGTGAAAAACTGTTTTTT	CACGTVPIGEKLFF
TRBD1	TRBJ2-7	TRBV5-1	-	TGCGCCAGCAGCCCCCGGACAGGGGATTCCTACGAGCAGTACTTC	CASSPRTGDSYEQYF
-	TRBJ1-2	TRBV7-2	few	TGTGCCAGCAGCTTACGGGCCTATGGCTACACCTTC	CASSLRAYGYTF
-	TRBJ1-3	TRBV5-1	-	TGCGCCAGCAGCCCACTGCTGGGGTCATCTGGAAACACCATATATTTT	CASSPLLGSSGNTIYF
-	TRBJ2-3	TRBV5-1	few	TGCGCCAGCAGCTTGGGTCTAGGGGCCAGCACAGATACGCAGTATTTT	CASSLGLGASTDTQYF
-	TRBJ1-4	TRBV9	-	TGTGCCAGCACCACGACGGCAACTAATGAAAAACTGTTTTTT	CASTTTATNEKLFF
-	TRBJ2-7	TRBV29-1	few	TGCAGCGTTGAAGGCCCATCCTCCTACGAGCAGTACTTC	CSVEGPSSYEQYF
-	TRBJ2-3	TRBV9	-	TGTGCCAGCAGCGACCTAGATCGGGGCACAGATACGCAGTATTTT	CASSDLDRGTDTQYF
-	TRBJ2-3	TRBV5-6	-	TGTGCCAGCAGCTTTGTTCTGGATACGCAGTATTTT	CASSFVLDTQYF
-	TRBJ2-7	TRBV5-1	-	TGCGCCAGCAGCGCTACATCCTACGAGCAGTACTTC	CASSATSYEQYF
-	TRBJ1-2	TRBV11-2	-	TGTGCCAGCAGCTTAGTCGGCGCGTATGGCTACACCTTC	CASSLVGAYGYTF
-	TRBJ1-1	TRBV18	-	TGTGCCAGCTCACCAGGGGCAGGGAGGGACACTGAAGCTTTCTTT	CASSPGAGRDTEAFF
-	TRBJ1-6	TRBV5-4	-	TGTGCCAGCAGCTTGGACAGCTATAATTCACCCCTCCACTTT	CASSLDSYNSPLHF